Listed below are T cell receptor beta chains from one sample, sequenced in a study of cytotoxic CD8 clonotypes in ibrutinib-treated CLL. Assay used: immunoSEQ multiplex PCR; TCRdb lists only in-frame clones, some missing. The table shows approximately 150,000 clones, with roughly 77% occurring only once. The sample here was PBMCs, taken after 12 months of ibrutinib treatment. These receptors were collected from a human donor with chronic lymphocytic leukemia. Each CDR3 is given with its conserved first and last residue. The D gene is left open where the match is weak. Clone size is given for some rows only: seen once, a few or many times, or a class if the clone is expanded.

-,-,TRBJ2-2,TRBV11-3,CASSLPSQKGGELFF,TGTGCCAGCAGCTTACCATCACAGAAAGGCGGGGAGCTGTTTTTT
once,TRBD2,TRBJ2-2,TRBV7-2,CASSLNAGGTTGELFF,TGTGCCAGCAGCTTGAACGCGGGAGGAACCACCGGGGAGCTGTTTTTT
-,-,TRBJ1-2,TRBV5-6,CASSYSAGTYTF,TGTGCCAGCAGTTACTCAGCGGGGACCTACACCTTC
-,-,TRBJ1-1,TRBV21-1,CASSKEGGTGKETEAFF,TGTGCCAGCAGCAAAGAAGGAGGGACAGGGAAAGAAACTGAAGCTTTCTTT
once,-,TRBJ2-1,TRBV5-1,CASSLGSLYNEQFF,TGCGCCAGCAGCTTGGGAAGCCTTTACAATGAGCAGTTCTTC
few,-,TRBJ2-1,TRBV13,CASSLMARGYNEQFF,TGTGCCAGCAGCTTAATGGCAAGGGGCTACAATGAGCAGTTCTTC
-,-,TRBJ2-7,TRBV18,CASSPDPAYEQYF,TGTGCCAGCTCACCCGACCCCGCCTACGAGCAGTACTTC
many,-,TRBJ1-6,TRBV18,CASSPDNSPLHF,TGTGCCAGCTCACCCGATAATTCACCCCTCCACTTT
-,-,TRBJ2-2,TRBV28,CASSFQGTGELFF,TGTGCCAGCAGTTTTCAGGGGACCGGGGAGCTGTTTTTT
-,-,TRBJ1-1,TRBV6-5,CASNPGGAGRTEAFF,TGTGCCAGCAACCCGGGGGGTGCAGGACGGACTGAAGCTTTCTTT
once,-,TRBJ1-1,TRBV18,CASSQMNTEAFF,TGTGCCAGCTCACAAATGAACACTGAAGCTTTCTTT
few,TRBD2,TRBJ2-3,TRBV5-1,CASSLIPSGAYSSTDTQYF,TGCGCCAGCAGCTTGATCCCAAGCGGGGCCTACTCTAGCACAGATACGCAGTATTTT
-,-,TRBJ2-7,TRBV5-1,CASSLELNYEQYF,TGCGCCAGCAGCTTGGAACTTAACTACGAGCAGTACTTC
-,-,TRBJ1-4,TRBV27,CASSLRSPVMLEKLFF,TGTGCCAGCAGTTTAAGGTCCCCTGTGATGTTGGAAAAACTGTTTTTT
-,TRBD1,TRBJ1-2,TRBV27,CASSSGTGNYGYTF,TGTGCCAGCAGTTCAGGGACAGGAAACTATGGCTACACCTTC
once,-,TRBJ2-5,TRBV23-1,CASSRSRQDTTIKETQYF,TGCGCCAGCAGTCGTTCCCGTCAGGACACCACGATAAAAGAGACCCAGTACTTC
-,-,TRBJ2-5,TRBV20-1,CSTLGETQYF,TGCAGTACTCTCGGAGAGACCCAGTACTTC
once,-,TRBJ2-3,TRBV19,CASSAGPTQYF,TGTGCCAGTAGTGCGGGGCCTACGCAGTATTTT
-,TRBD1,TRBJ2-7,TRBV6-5,CASRSQRQGLYEQYF,TGTGCCAGCAGATCCCAACGACAGGGGCTCTACGAGCAGTACTTC
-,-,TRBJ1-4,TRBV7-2,CASSPGPIREKLFF,TGTGCCAGCAGCCCCGGCCCCATCCGGGAAAAACTGTTTTTT
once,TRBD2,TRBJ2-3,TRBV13,CASSPSSSGRIADTQYF,TGTGCCAGCAGCCCAAGTTCAAGCGGGAGAATCGCAGATACGCAGTATTTT
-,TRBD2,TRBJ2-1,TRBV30,CACRLAGGYNEQFF,TGTGCCTGCCGTCTAGCGGGGGGATACAATGAGCAGTTCTTC
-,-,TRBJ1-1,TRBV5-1,CASSSQQGNTEAFF,TGCGCCAGCAGCTCACAACAGGGCAACACTGAAGCTTTCTTT
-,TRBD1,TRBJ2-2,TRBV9,CASSVVLGQGAGELFF,TGTGCCAGCAGCGTAGTCCTGGGACAGGGGGCCGGGGAGCTGTTTTTT
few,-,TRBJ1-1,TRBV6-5,CASTEAFF,TGTGCCAGCACTGAAGCCTTCTTT
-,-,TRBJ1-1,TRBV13,CASREQAVNTEAFF,TGTGCCAGCAGGGAACAGGCCGTGAACACTGAAGCTTTCTTT
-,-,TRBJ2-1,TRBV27,CASSLRGLRGYNEQFF,TGTGCCAGCAGTTTAAGGGGACTTAGGGGCTACAATGAGCAGTTCTTC
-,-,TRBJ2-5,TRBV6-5,CASSLTRGAETQYF,TGTGCCAGCAGCCTCACTAGGGGGGCAGAGACCCAGTACTTC
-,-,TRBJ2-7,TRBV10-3,CAIRDSYEQYF,TGTGCCATCAGAGACTCCTACGAGCAGTACTTC
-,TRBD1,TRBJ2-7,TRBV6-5,CASSRDRKYEQYF,TGTGCCAGCAGCCGGGACAGAAAGTACGAGCAGTACTTC
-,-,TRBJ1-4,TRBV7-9,CACGEKLFF,TGTGCCTGTGGAGAAAAACTGTTTTTT
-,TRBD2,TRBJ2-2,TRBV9,CASSHLASGNTGELFF,TGTGCCAGCAGCCACCTCGCTAGCGGGAACACCGGGGAGCTGTTTTTT
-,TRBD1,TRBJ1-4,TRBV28,CASSLYGTGGFATNEKLFF,TGTGCCAGCAGTTTATATGGGACAGGGGGTTTTGCAACTAATGAAAAACTGTTTTTT
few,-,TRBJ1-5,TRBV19,CASSWLHFDQPQHF,TGTGCCAGTAGTTGGTTACACTTTGATCAGCCCCAGCATTTT
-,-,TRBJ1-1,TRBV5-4,CASSLARGAPTEAFF,TGTGCCAGCAGCTTGGCCCGGGGGGCGCCCACTGAAGCTTTCTTT
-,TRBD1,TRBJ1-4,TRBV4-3,CASSQTGGIEKLFF,TGCGCCAGCAGCCAGACAGGGGGTATTGAAAAACTGTTTTTT
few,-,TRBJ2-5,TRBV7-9,CASSSTGSRETQYF,TGTGCCAGCAGCTCCACAGGGAGTCGAGAGACCCAGTACTTC
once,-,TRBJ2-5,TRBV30,CAWGGLGVGETQYF,TGTGCCTGGGGGGGGTTAGGCGTGGGAGAGACCCAGTACTTC
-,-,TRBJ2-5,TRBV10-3,CAISGHQNQETQYF,TGTGCCATCAGTGGGCACCAGAACCAAGAGACCCAGTACTTC
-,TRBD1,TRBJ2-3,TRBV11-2,CASSGRTGGADTQYF,TGTGCCAGCAGCGGTCGGACAGGGGGTGCAGATACGCAGTATTTT
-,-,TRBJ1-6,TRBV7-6,CASSLGGNSPLHF,TGTGCCAGCAGCTTAGGGGGAAATTCACCCCTCCACTTT
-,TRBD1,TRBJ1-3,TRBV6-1,CASSGTGNTIYF,TGTGCCAGCAGTGGGACAGGGAACACCATATATTTT
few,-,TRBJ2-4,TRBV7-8,CASSLQGQLLAKNIQYF,TGTGCCAGCAGCTTACAAGGACAGCTTTTAGCCAAAAACATTCAGTACTTC
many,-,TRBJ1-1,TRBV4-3,CASSQVLGGTTEAFF,TGCGCCAGCAGCCAAGTCTTGGGAGGGACCACTGAAGCTTTCTTT